The rows below give T cell receptor beta chains drawn from one sample of a study of T-cell memory formation after mild COVID-19. TCRdb itself ran the 5' RACE reads through MiXCR, one entry per CDR3 protein. The data contain about 430,000 distinct CDR3 sequences, around 24% of them singletons. Sequenced material: PBMCs or a T cell subset sorted from them (not recorded which). The receptors were sampled from an adult woman who had mild COVID-19 (a few samples of this study predate the infection). Cell type and time point are not known. Each CDR3 is given with its conserved first and last residue. D genes are given only for firm matches. Size is stated for part of the rows, as once, few or many counts, or as a class when the clone is expanded.

>TRBV7-2|TRBJ2-7|NA|NA
TGTGCCAGCAGCGCGACCCCGGGACAAGGGCAGTACTTC
CASSATPGQGQYF
>TRBV15|TRBJ2-7|few|TRBD1
TGTGCCACCAGTCCGGACAGGATATACGAGCAGTACTTC
CATSPDRIYEQYF
>TRBV27|TRBJ1-1|NA|NA
TGTGCCAGCAATAGGGGTTTCGGGGCTGGTGACACTGAAGCTTTCTTT
CASNRGFGAGDTEAFF
>TRBV7-8|TRBJ2-1|NA|NA
TGTGCCAGCAGTTCCCGACGGTCTCTCTACAATGAGCAGTTCTTC
CASSSRRSLYNEQFF
>TRBV16|TRBJ1-3|NA|NA
TGTGCCAGCAGCCAATCTCCCAGCCAGGGCGCTCGGGGAAACACCATATATTTT
CASSQSPSQGARGNTIYF
>TRBV29-1|TRBJ2-2|few|NA
TGCAGCGTTGGACGGACGAACACCGGGGAGCTGTTTTTT
CSVGRTNTGELFF
>TRBV15|TRBJ1-5|NA|TRBD1
TGTGCCACCAGCAGGGAATTACAGGGGTTGGGTAGCAATCAGCCCCAGCATTTT
CATSRELQGLGSNQPQHF
>TRBV7-2|TRBJ2-5|few|NA
TGTGCCAGCAGCTTAGCTTGGGAGACCCAGTACTTC
CASSLAWETQYF
>TRBV12-3/TRBV12-4|TRBJ1-2|NA|TRBD1
TGTGCCAGCAGTTTACCACGGACAGGTCCTCATGGCTACACCTTC
CASSLPRTGPHGYTF
>TRBV6-2/TRBV6-3|TRBJ2-5|few|NA
TGTGCCAGCAAGTTATACGGGACCATAGAGACCCAGTACTTC
CASKLYGTIETQYF
>TRBV7-2|TRBJ2-7|NA|TRBD2
TGTGCCAGCAGCGGACTAGCGGGAGGTTGGCTAAACGAGCAGTACTTC
CASSGLAGGWLNEQYF
>TRBV20-1|TRBJ1-2|NA|NA
TGCAGTGCCCCCAGGAGTGATTCTAACTATGGCTACACCTTC
CSAPRSDSNYGYTF
>TRBV20-1|TRBJ1-2|NA|TRBD1
TGCAGTGCTAGATCCCCGGCACGACAGGGGGCTGATGGCTACACCTTC
CSARSPARQGADGYTF
>TRBV7-9|TRBJ1-6|few|TRBD1
TGTGCCAGCAGCTGGGCCGGGACAGGGGGAACCCTCCACTTT
CASSWAGTGGTLHF
>TRBV2|TRBJ2-7|few|NA
TGTGCCAGCAGTCCCTCAGGATACACCTACGAGCAGTACTTC
CASSPSGYTYEQYF
>TRBV12-3/TRBV12-4|TRBJ1-1|NA|TRBD1
TGTGCCAGCAGGCTGGGGACAGATGTTGAAGCTTTCTTT
CASRLGTDVEAFF
>TRBV7-8|TRBJ1-5|NA|NA
TGTGCCAGCAGCCTAACCCTGAACAGGGTCCAGCCCCAGCATTTT
CASSLTLNRVQPQHF
>TRBV4-3|TRBJ1-4|few|NA
TGCGCCAGCAGCCAAGACGTCCCCGGGGGAGAAAAACTGTTTTTT
CASSQDVPGGEKLFF
>TRBV20-1|TRBJ1-2|NA|NA
TGCAGTGCTAGAGATCAGGGGACGGAGGGCTACACCTTC
CSARDQGTEGYTF
>TRBV27|TRBJ2-7|few|NA
TGTGCCAGCAGGCTCCCAGGGGTCCACGAGCAGTACTTC
CASRLPGVHEQYF
>TRBV10-2|TRBJ1-1|few|NA
TGCGCCAGCAGTGTTAAATGGGAAGCTTTCTTT
CASSVKWEAFF
>TRBV20-1|TRBJ2-3|NA|TRBD1
TGCAGTGTCCAGGGGGCCGGAGATACGCAGTATTTT
CSVQGAGDTQYF
>TRBV7-6|TRBJ2-1|few|TRBD2
TGTGCCAGCAGCTTAGCGGTTAGCGGGCGATACAATGAGCAGTTCTTC
CASSLAVSGRYNEQFF
>TRBV5-8|TRBJ2-3|few|NA
TGTGCCAGCAGCCCTGGTTTTTCTAGCACAGATACGCAGTATTTT
CASSPGFSSTDTQYF
>TRBV20-1|TRBJ1-2|once|NA
TGCAGTGCTGTTAACGGACCCCTGAACTATGGCTACACCTTC
CSAVNGPLNYGYTF
>TRBV2|TRBJ2-5|NA|NA
TGTGCCAGCAGGGTACGGGCCACCCAGTACTTC
CASRVRATQYF
>TRBV7-2|TRBJ2-3|few|TRBD2
TGTGCCAGCAGCTCCACATTAGCGGGGGACACAGATACGCAGTATTTT
CASSSTLAGDTDTQYF